Included here is one TCR beta chain sequence, with context. Its antigen is not identified. The repertoire was sequenced with immunoSEQ multiplex PCR; TCRdb's copy has only in-frame clones and lacks some. Of 150,000 or so clones in the sample, 85% were seen once. This sample was taken from a study of cytomegalovirus exposure and HLA in healthy donors. Study information: The platform used for the 120 validation repertoires matched that of the roughly 720 first-cohort repertoires, a later analysis reported.

Study conclusions and caveats: According to the study, 160 or so TCR beta chains were cytomegalovirus-associated.

V dropped 8 bases and J dropped 0 bases, with 14 bases sitting between them. Germline V gene lookup returns CDR1 MNHNS and CDR2 SASEGT. This CDR3 comprises 14 residues. Sequenced sample: PBMCs. The receptor's source is a man aged 25-45 years in good health and CMV-seropositive. J is TRBJ2-7 and V is TRBV6-1; tentative D call: TRBD1 (6 bases). The CDR3 loop reads CASDRLQSSYEQYF. The CDR3 nucleotides read TGTGCCAGCGACAGGTTGCAAAGCTCCTACGAGCAGTACTTC.